The entry that follows covers one T cell receptor (beta chain) sequence. Its specificity is not known. The V end was cut by 5 bases, the J end by 5 bases, with 16 bases between. Germline CDR1 SGHTA, CDR2 FQGNSA. This CDR3 has 15 amino acids. The data belong to a study of cytomegalovirus exposure and HLA in healthy donors. Study results and caveats: In a later analysis, TCR association rates varied by HLA locus: DRB1 most, HLA-C fewest.

Use of 60 Vbeta and 13 Jbeta primers characterized the PCR. Assay: immunoSEQ multiplex PCR; the TCRdb copy retains only in-frame clones and omits some. The profile shows around 200,000 clones, around 70% of them singletons. The TCR was taken from a man in his forties in good health and CMV-seropositive. Sample: PBMCs. The rearrangement uses TRBV7-2 and TRBJ1-5; D is perhaps TRBD1 (6 bases). The CDR3 protein is CASSRYGTPYQPQHF. As DNA, the CDR3 is TGTGCCAGCAGCCGATACGGGACACCTTATCAGCCCCAGCATTTT.